Below, one T cell receptor beta chain is given with its context. Antigen unknown. The data stem from a study of identical twins. Study observations and caveats: Twins shared out-of-frame alpha sequences with excess low generation probability. Models underpredicted monozygotic twin sharing of out-of-frame TCR alpha.

Template switching added a universal primer site, and cDNA bore unique molecular identifiers. MiXCR was run by TCRdb on the 5' RACE reads, yielding one entry per CDR3 protein. The data contain about 890,000 distinct CDR3 sequences, 9% to 15% of them singletons. The CDR3 covers 12 residues. V was pared by 9 bases and J by 8 bases, with 16 bases between. CDR1 is MNHEY and CDR2 is SVGAGI in the germline V gene. These sequences were also reported in another study, on yellow fever vaccine responses in identical twins.

The V and J genes are TRBV6-5 and TRBJ1-2; D is uncertain. Material: PBMCs. The source of this sequence is a woman under 30 in good health. The CDR3 sequence: CASRTETGGYTF. The CDR3 DNA reads TGTGCCAGTCGCACCGAAACTGGCGGCTACACCTTC.